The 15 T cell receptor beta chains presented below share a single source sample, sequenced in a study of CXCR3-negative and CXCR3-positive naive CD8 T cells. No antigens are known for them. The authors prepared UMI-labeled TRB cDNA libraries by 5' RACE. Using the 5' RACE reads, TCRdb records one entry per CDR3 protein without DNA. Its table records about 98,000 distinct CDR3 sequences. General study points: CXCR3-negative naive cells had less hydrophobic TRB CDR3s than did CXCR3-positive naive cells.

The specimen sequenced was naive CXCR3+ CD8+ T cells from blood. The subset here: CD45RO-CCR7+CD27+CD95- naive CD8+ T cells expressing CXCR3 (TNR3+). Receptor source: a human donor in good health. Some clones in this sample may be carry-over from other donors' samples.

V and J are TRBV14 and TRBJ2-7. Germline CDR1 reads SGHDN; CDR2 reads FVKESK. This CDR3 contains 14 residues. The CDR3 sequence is CASSPELGRNEQYF.

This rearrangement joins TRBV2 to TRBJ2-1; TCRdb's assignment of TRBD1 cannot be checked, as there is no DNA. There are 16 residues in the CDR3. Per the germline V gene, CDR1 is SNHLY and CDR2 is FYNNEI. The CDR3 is CASSDPGHDSLNEQFF.

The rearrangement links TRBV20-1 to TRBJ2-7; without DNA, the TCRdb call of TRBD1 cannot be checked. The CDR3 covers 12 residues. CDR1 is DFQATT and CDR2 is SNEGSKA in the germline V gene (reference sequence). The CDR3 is CSAPLGGDEQYF.

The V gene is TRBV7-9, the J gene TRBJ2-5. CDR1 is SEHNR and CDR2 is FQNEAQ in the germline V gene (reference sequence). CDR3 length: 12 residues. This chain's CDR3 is CASSETQETQYF.

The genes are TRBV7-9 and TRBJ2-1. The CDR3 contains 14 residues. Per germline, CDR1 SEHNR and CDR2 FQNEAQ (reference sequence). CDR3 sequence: CASTTVESYNEQFF.

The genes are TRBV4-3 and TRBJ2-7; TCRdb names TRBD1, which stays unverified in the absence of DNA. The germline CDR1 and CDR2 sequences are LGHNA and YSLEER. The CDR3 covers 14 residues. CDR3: CASSRVTGSGEQYF.

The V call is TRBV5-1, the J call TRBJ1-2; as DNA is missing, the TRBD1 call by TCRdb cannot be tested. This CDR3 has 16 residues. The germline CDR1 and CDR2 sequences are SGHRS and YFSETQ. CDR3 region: CASSLGGTGRRAGYTF.

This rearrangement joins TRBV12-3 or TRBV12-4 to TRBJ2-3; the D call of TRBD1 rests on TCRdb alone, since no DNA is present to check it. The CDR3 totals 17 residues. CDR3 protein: CASSLASRSSPADTQYF.

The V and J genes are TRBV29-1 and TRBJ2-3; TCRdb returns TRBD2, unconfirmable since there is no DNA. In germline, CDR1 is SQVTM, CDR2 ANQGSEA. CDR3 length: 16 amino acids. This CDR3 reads CSVEGWQRGSTDTQYF.

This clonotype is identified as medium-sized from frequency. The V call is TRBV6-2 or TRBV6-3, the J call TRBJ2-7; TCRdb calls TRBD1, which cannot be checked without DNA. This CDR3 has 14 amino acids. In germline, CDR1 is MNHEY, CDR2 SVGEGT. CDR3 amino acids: CASSYSPPGNEQYF.

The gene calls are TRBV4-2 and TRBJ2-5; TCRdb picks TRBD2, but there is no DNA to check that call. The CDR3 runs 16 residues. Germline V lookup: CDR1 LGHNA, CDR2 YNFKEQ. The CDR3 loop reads CASSQVLGGAGETQYF.

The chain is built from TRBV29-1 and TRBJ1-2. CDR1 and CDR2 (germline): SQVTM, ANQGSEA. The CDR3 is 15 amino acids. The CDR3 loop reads CSVEAFSPREDGYTF.

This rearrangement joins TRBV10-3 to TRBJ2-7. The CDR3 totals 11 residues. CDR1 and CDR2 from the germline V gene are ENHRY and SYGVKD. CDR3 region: CAISERYEQYF.

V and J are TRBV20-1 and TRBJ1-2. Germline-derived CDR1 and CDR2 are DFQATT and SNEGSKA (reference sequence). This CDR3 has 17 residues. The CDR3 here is CSARDGLSPRANYGYTF.

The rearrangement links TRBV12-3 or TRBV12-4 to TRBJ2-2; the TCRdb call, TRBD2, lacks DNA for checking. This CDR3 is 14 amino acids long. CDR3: CASSLTRHTGELFF.